The clone carrying this T cell receptor beta chain was observed a few times. This sample includes further DNA sequences coding for the same CDR3. The V end lost 0 bases, the J end lost 1 base, and 6 bases lay between the germline ends. CDR1 is GTSNPN, CDR2 SVGIG, per germline (reference sequence). The CDR3 is 13 amino acids. The data belong to a study of control samples from healthy donors and cancer patients. Produced via immunoSEQ multiplex PCR; TCRdb's table is partial and in-frame only. The data show some 97,000 clones, with about 90% seen just once and 15% to 20% held by the top ten. The sequencing input was blood. This sequence joins TRBV30 and TRBJ1-1, with a weak D call TRBD1 (5 bases). The TCR comes from a woman aged 45-65 years in good health. The CDR3 DNA is TGTGCCTGGAGTGTTCAGGGGAACACTGAAGCTTTCTTT. It is translated as CAWSVQGNTEAFF.